The 25 T cell receptor beta chains reported below all come from one sample, sequenced in a study of T-cell memory formation after mild COVID-19. TCRdb re-called the 5' RACE reads with MiXCR, one entry per CDR3 protein. The sample carries fewer than 550,000 distinct CDR3 sequences, 20% recorded once. Input material: PBMCs or a T cell subset sorted from them (not recorded which). Receptors originate from an adult woman who had mild COVID-19 (a few samples of this study predate the infection). Cell type and time point are not known.

This clonotype was counted a few times. V and J are TRBV19 and TRBJ2-7; TRBD2 agrees at 11 bases. CDR1 is LNHDA and CDR2 is SQIVND in the germline V gene (reference sequence). J lost 4 bases, V lost 6 bases, and 11 bases had no gene match. The CDR3 covers 16 residues. In DNA, the CDR3 is TGTGCCAGTAGCGGGACTAGCGGAAAACCCCTATACGAGCAGTACTTC. Translating gives CASSGTSGKPLYEQYF.

The chain is built from TRBV2 and TRBJ2-3, with 8 bases matching TRBD2. V shed 6 bases and J 1 base; nucleotides not matched to a gene: 3. In germline, CDR1 is SNHLY, CDR2 FYNNEI. CDR3 length equals 14 residues. CDR3 region: CASRERGRTDTQYF. The CDR3 DNA follows: TGTGCCAGCAGGGAGCGGGGGCGCACAGATACGCAGTATTTT.

This clonotype has only a few counts. V gene TRBV4-2 combines with J gene TRBJ1-3; 9 nucleotides align to TRBD1. The germline gives CDR1 LGHNA, CDR2 YNFKEQ. V was pared by 4 bases and J by 6 bases, with 7 bases of the junction left unmatched. The CDR3 totals 15 residues. The CDR3 is CASSLTTGGENTIYF. CDR3 coding DNA: TGTGCCAGCAGCCTCACTACAGGGGGCGAAAACACCATATATTTT.

There are a few counts of this clonotype. J is TRBJ2-7 and V is TRBV7-4, with 7 positions matching TRBD1. V dropped 7 bases and J dropped 0; count of bases not matched to a gene: 15. The CDR3 is made up of 17 amino acids. Germline V lookup: CDR1 SGHVT, CDR2 SQSDAQ. The CDR3 loop is CASNREVWDSLSYEQYF. The CDR3 bases are TGTGCCAGCAATCGAGAGGTTTGGGACAGCCTCTCCTACGAGCAGTACTTC. The whole variable domain, filled in from reference TRBV7-4 and TRBJ2-7, reads GAGVSQSPRYKVAKRGRDVALRCDSISGHVTLYWYRQTLGQGSEVLTYSQSDAQRDKSGRPSGRFSAERPERSVSTLKIQRTEQGDSAVYLCASNREVWDSLSYEQYFGPGTRLTVT.

The chain is built from TRBV20-1 and TRBJ1-1, with D tentatively TRBD1 (5 bases). V lost 4 bases to trimming and J lost 1 base, with 10 bases between them. This CDR3 comprises 13 residues. The V gene's germline CDR1 is DFQATT and CDR2 SNEGSKA (reference sequence). The CDR3 protein is CSATETANTEAFF. The CDR3 DNA is TGCAGTGCTACGGAGACAGCGAACACTGAAGCTTTCTTT.

This clonotype has a count of ten or more. The chain joins TRBV5-1 to TRBJ1-1, with D perhaps matching TRBD1 (5 bases). Trimming took 4 bases from V and 3 from J, leaving 16 bases between them. The CDR3 sequence is 15 residues long. From germline, CDR1 is SGHRS and CDR2 YFSETQ. The CDR3 loop reads CASSPKAGFDTEAFF. The CDR3 bases are TGCGCCAGCAGCCCCAAGGCAGGGTTCGACACTGAAGCTTTCTTT.

This clonotype was observed at least ten times. The rearrangement uses TRBV7-9 and TRBJ2-1; TRBD2 might be the D (6 bases). The CDR3 contains 13 residues. V lost 6 bases and J 1 base, leaving 7 bases between the germline ends. CDR1 is SEHNR, CDR2 FQNEAQ, per germline (reference sequence). This chain's CDR3 is CASRRDSYNEQFF. The DNA of the CDR3 is TGTGCCAGCAGGCGGGATTCCTACAATGAGCAGTTCTTC.

This clonotype has only a few counts. V gene TRBV29-1 combines with J gene TRBJ2-3; D not resolved. V lost 8 bases to trimming and J lost 2 bases, with 8 bases between them. The germline V gene encodes CDR1 SQVTM and CDR2 ANQGSEA. CDR3 size: 11 residues. For the CDR3, the DNA is TGCAGCATCAGACACACAGATACGCAGTATTTT. It translates to CSIRHTDTQYF.

The chain employs TRBV5-5 and TRBJ2-7; 10 nucleotides align to TRBD1. The CDR3 is 16 residues long. Germline V CDR1 and CDR2: SGHKS, YYEKEE (reference sequence). After removal of 3 bases from V and 0 bases from J, the junction contained 6 bases not matched to a gene. As DNA, the CDR3 is TGTGCCAGCAGCTCGGAGGGACAGGGGAGCTCCTACGAGCAGTACTTC. Encoded protein: CASSSEGQGSSYEQYF.

The chain links TRBV27 to TRBJ2-7, with D perhaps being TRBD1 or TRBD2 (6 bases each). Trimming removed 5 bases from V and 5 bases from J, with 13 bases in between. This CDR3 contains 13 residues. Germline loops: CDR1 MNHEY, CDR2 SMNVEV (reference sequence). CDR3 protein: CASSEQGGHEQYF. CDR3 sequence (DNA): TGTGCCAGCAGTGAACAGGGAGGCCACGAGCAGTACTTC.

As DNA, the CDR3 is TGTGCCAGCAGCTTAAGTCCCGGGACTAGCGGGGAGCAGTTCTTC. Amino acid sequence: CASSLSPGTSGEQFF. V is TRBV5-8 and J is TRBJ2-1; 12 bases agree with TRBD2. This CDR3 is built from 15 residues. The germline V gene has CDR1 SGHTS and CDR2 YDEGEE. Trimming at V came to 2 bases and at J to 10 bases, leaving 7 bases not matched to a gene.

This clonotype was detected a few times. V usage is TRBV5-6 and J usage is TRBJ2-2, with TRBD1 identical over 11 bases. CDR3 length equals 16 residues. Looked up from germline, CDR1 is SGHDT and CDR2 is YYEEEE. Losses at the gene ends were 4 bases for V and 8 bases for J; bases not matched to a gene: 10. CDR3 DNA: TGTGCCAGCAGCCCGGACAGGGGGCTAATGGTGGGGGAGCTGTTTTTT. The encoded protein is CASSPDRGLMVGELFF. Full variable domain (missing parts from reference TRBV5-6 and TRBJ2-2): DAGVTQSPTHLIKTRGQQVTLRCSPKSGHDTVSWYQQALGQGPQFIFQYYEEEERQRGNFPDRFSGHQFPNYSSELNVNALLLGDSALYLCASSPDRGLMVGELFFGEGSRLTVL.

This sequence joins TRBV27 and TRBJ2-2; TRBD2 is a possible D gene (5 bases). Trimming removed 7 bases at V and 2 bases at J, with 14 bases between. Looked up from germline, CDR1 is MNHEY and CDR2 is SMNVEV (reference sequence). This CDR3 is built from 15 residues. The CDR3 DNA reads TGTGCCAGCAACCTCCGGACGGGAAACACCGGGGAGCTGTTTTTT. Translation: CASNLRTGNTGELFF.

The rearrangement links TRBV7-3 to TRBJ2-1; TRBD2 aligns across 8 bases. Germline V lookup: CDR1 SGHTA, CDR2 FQGTGA. V gave up 8 bases and J gave up 5 bases; unmatched junction bases: 11. This CDR3 contains 15 residues. CDR3 protein: CASRLTSGSNNEQFF. The CDR3 nucleotides read TGTGCCAGCCGACTCACTAGCGGTAGCAACAATGAGCAGTTCTTC.

This clonotype has a handful of counts. This chain joins TRBV5-1 and TRBJ2-7; 8 bases are a match to TRBD2. In germline, CDR1 is SGHRS, CDR2 YFSETQ. Unmatched junction bases numbered 5, after V lost 4 bases and J lost 2 bases. CDR3 length equals 14 residues. The CDR3 DNA reads as TGCGCCAGCAGCCCCGGGGGGGGCGCCTACGAGCAGTACTTC. Translated: CASSPGGGAYEQYF.

This rearrangement joins TRBV7-9 to TRBJ2-5, with 8 positions matching TRBD1. J lost 0 bases, V lost 3 bases, and 3 bases had no gene match. The CDR3 has 15 amino acids. In germline, CDR1 is SEHNR, CDR2 FQNEAQ (reference sequence). The CDR3 coding sequence is TGTGCCAGCAGCTTCGGACAGGGCAACCAAGAGACCCAGTACTTC. Protein product: CASSFGQGNQETQYF.

This clonotype has just a few counts. The rearrangement joins TRBV9 to TRBJ1-5; TRBD1 agrees at 7 bases. Germline trimming cut 0 bases from V and 0 bases from J; bases unmatched to any gene: 12. CDR1 is SGDLS, CDR2 YYNGEE, per germline. The CDR3 has 19 amino acids. CDR3 sequence: CASSVVLTGRTDSNQPQHF. The CDR3 nucleotides are TGTGCCAGCAGCGTAGTCCTGACAGGGAGAACTGATAGCAATCAGCCCCAGCATTTT.

This clonotype was seen more than once but under ten times. The CDR3 region has the DNA TGCGCCAGCAGCCCATCAGGGGACTCTGGAAACACCATATATTTT. It is translated as CASSPSGDSGNTIYF. This rearrangement joins TRBV5-1 to TRBJ1-3; TRBD1 is a possible D gene (6 bases). This CDR3 spans 15 amino acids. Trimming left V 4 bases short and J 0 bases short, with 11 bases between. CDR1 SGHRS and CDR2 YFSETQ come from the germline V gene.

For the CDR3, the DNA is TGTGCTAGTGGATTAAAGGTCATTGGAGAGAGGGGCCAAGAGACCCAGTACTTC. Amino acid sequence: CASGLKVIGERGQETQYF. V gene TRBV12-5 combines with J gene TRBJ2-5; perhaps D is TRBD1 or TRBD2 (5 bases each). The CDR3 spans 18 residues. Germline CDR1 and CDR2: LGHNT and FRNRAP. Between the trimmed V and J ends, which lost 6 bases and 1 base, there was a span of 24 bases. Full variable domain (outside the CDR3, taken from reference TRBV12-5 and TRBJ2-5): DARVTQTPRHKVTEMGQEVTMRCQPILGHNTVFWYRQTMMQGLELLAYFRNRAPLDDSGMPKDRFSAEMPDATLATLKIQPSEPRDSAVYFCASGLKVIGERGQETQYFGPGTRLLVL.

The J gene is TRBJ2-7, the V gene TRBV20-1; 11 positions match TRBD2. Germline V CDR1 and CDR2: DFQATT, SNEGSKA (reference sequence). V shed 6 bases and J 2 bases; nucleotides not matched to a gene: 9. CDR3 length equals 15 residues. The DNA of the CDR3 is TGCAGTGCCACGACCCCGACTAGCGGGGCCTACGAGCAGTACTTC. Its protein product is CSATTPTSGAYEQYF.

The V and J genes are TRBV5-8 and TRBJ2-5; D is unresolved. The CDR3 sequence is 13 residues long. Trimming pared 5 bases from V and 2 bases from J, leaving 10 bases between. CDR1 SGHTS and CDR2 YDEGEE come from the germline V gene. DNA for the CDR3: TGTGCCAGCAGGACCCGGGTTCAAGAGACCCAGTACTTC. It yields the protein CASRTRVQETQYF.

This clonotype has just a few counts. The V gene is TRBV7-2, the J gene TRBJ1-1; D gene ambiguous. This CDR3 is 17 amino acids long. The V gene's germline CDR1 is SGHTA and CDR2 FQGNSA. V gave up 1 base and J gave up 1 base, with 16 bases separating them. The CDR3: CASSLVWGDIKNTEAFF. The CDR3 nucleotides are TGTGCCAGCAGCTTAGTCTGGGGTGACATAAAGAACACTGAAGCTTTCTTT.

This clonotype was seen many times. The V call is TRBV10-3, the J call TRBJ2-3; 9 nucleotides match TRBD2. This CDR3 spans 16 amino acids. Germline CDR1 is ENHRY and CDR2 is SYGVKD. V gave up 2 bases and J gave up 2 bases; unmatched junction bases: 5. The CDR3 loop reads CAISELAGRSTDTQYF. The CDR3 bases are TGTGCCATCAGTGAGCTAGCGGGACGTTCCACAGATACGCAGTATTTT.

This chain uses TRBV12-3 or TRBV12-4 with TRBJ2-2; a possible D gene is TRBD1 (5 bases). The CDR3 runs to 15 residues. The V gene lost 1 base and the J gene lost 6 bases, with 12 bases spanning the gap. CDR3 region: CASSLGAGKAGELFF. The CDR3 DNA reads TGTGCCAGCAGTTTAGGGGCAGGGAAGGCCGGGGAGCTGTTTTTT.

The chain carries TRBV24-1 and TRBJ2-3; D is possibly TRBD1 (6 bases). Per the germline V gene, CDR1 is KGHDR and CDR2 is SFDVKD. The length of the CDR3 is 17 residues. Trimming cost V 1 base and J 2 bases, with 15 bases left between them. The CDR3 DNA follows: TGTGCCACCAGTGATTTTACAGGGTCCCCTGTCACAGATACGCAGTATTTT. Protein sequence: CATSDFTGSPVTDTQYF.